This T cell receptor (beta chain) was identified during a study of T cells after yellow fever vaccination. The CDR3 is 14 residues long. V lost 2 bases, J lost 2 bases, and 8 bases lay in between. From germline, CDR1 is SGHNT and CDR2 YENEEA. Synthesis of TCR cDNA relied on 5'RACE template switching, which attached a universal primer site and UMIs. One entry per CDR3 protein results from TCRdb running MiXCR on the 5' RACE reads. The sample shows 500,000 to 700,000 distinct CDR3 sequences, about a fifth of them seen only once. This clonotype was counted only a few times. This clonotype was sampled from a man aged 30-40 years who received the YFV17D yellow fever vaccine. This rearrangement joins TRBV11-3 to TRBJ2-3; a possible D gene is TRBD2 (5 bases). Sequenced material: PBMCs, taken 15 days after the yellow fever booster vaccination. DNA for the CDR3: TGTGCCAGCAGCTTAAGCGGAATCACAGATACGCAGTATTTT. Translating gives CASSLSGITDTQYF.